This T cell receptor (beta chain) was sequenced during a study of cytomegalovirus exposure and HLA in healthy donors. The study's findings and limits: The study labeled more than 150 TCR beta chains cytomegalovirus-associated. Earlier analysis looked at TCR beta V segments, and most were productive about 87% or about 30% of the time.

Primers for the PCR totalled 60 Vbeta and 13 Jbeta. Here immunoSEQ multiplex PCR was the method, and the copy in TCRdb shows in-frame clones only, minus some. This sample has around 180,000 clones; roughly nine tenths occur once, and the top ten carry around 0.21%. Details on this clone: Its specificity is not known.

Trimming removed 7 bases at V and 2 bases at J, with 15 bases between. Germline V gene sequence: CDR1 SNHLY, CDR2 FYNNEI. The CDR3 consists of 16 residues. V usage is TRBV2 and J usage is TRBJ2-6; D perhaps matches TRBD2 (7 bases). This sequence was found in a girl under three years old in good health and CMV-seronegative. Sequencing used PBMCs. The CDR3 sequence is CASNLRGAPGANVLTF. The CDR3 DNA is TGTGCCAGCAATTTACGGGGGGCCCCTGGGGCCAACGTCCTGACTTTC. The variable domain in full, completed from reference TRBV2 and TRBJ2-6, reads EPEVTQTPSHQVTQMGQEVILRCVPISNHLYFYWYRQILGQKVEFLVSFYNNEISEKSEIFDDQFSVERPDGSNFTLKIRSTKLEDSAMYFCASNLRGAPGANVLTFGAGSRLTVL.